This T cell receptor (beta chain) originates from a study of cytomegalovirus exposure and HLA in healthy donors (dated 2017 in TCRdb). About the investigation overall: A later analysis indicated that the 120 validation repertoires were generated on the platform also employed for the 700 or so repertoires of the first cohort. The study aimed to test whether cataloging public T cell receptors could reveal signatures of past pathogen exposure. Besides the first cohort of 550 to 750 subjects, a separate validation cohort made up of 120 different subjects was used. To predict cytomegalovirus infection status, the study brought together high-throughput TCR immunosequencing, statistical association of individual TCRs with disease status, and machine learning.

V gives up 5 bases and J gives up 4 bases, and the segment between their germline ends measures 9 bases. Including the terminal cysteine and phenylalanine, the CDR3 comprises 13 residues. The entry retains the CDR3 DNA only, 39 bases that are in frame from base 1. The germline V gene (reference sequence) provides CDR1 LNHDA and CDR2 SQIVND. A word on this clone: Its binding antigen is unknown. Base qualities are not provided; no much larger clone lies one nucleotide away.

Library preparation used the immunoSEQ multiplex PCR assay. The paper's data handling went like this. To diagnose cytomegalovirus status from the catalog of TCR beta chain sequences, a statistical classification framework was built. TCRdb limited this immuneACCESS table to in-frame rearrangements with V and J called. A share of clones is missing; checked studies link under half to unresolved V genes, and the rest is unexplained. V, J and clone size were drawn from that table, and D and trimming were deduced from the DNA. The sample table contains more than 120,000 clones; only one count was recorded for around 86% of them. The ten largest clones add up to roughly 9% of the sample. The paper's findings and limits, for the study overall: The validation cohort had no HLA typing available for a later analysis, so co-occurrence within that cohort was assessed over all 130 or so repertoires. In both the original and validation cohorts, the classifier was reported to diagnose cytomegalovirus status with high specificity and sensitivity. In vitro tests confirmed that a few of the cytomegalovirus-associated TCR beta chains recognize cytomegalovirus antigens. The authors suggested that the approach could potentially be extended to other disease states and immunological phenotypes. Of the cluster scores, 94% were above 0 in a later analysis, which found that TCRs clustered in the first cohort also tended to co-occur in the 95 to 150 validation repertoires. Most TCR sequences were seen in very few donors, while some public TCRs were found in many individuals. A total of 164 TCR beta chains were listed by the study as associated with cytomegalovirus.

The donors were included in the validation cohort of roughly 120 subjects, a group kept apart from the roughly 700-subject first cohort. This TCR came from a man younger than 30 in good health and CMV-seropositive. This sequence uses TRBV19 and TRBJ1-5; the D gene identity is not certain. Sequencing was done on a sample of PBMCs. The sequence in DNA is TGTGCCAGTAGTCTGCACGGGAATCAGCCCCAGCATTTT. The encoded protein is CASSLHGNQPQHF.